The sequence of this T cell receptor (beta chain) was determined in a study of cytomegalovirus exposure and HLA in healthy donors. 60 Vbeta and 13 Jbeta primers were used in PCR. The table came from immunoSEQ multiplex PCR; TCRdb's copy has only in-frame clones and leaves some out. The sample includes more than 80,000 clones, roughly 82% of them seen just once. The CDR3 is made up of 14 amino acids. The V end was cut by 0 bases, the J end by 4 bases, with 9 bases between. In germline, CDR1 is SGHDN, CDR2 FVKESK. The sequenced sample consisted of PBMCs. The V gene is TRBV14, the J gene TRBJ1-2, with unresolved D. This receptor was obtained from a man aged 45-60 years in good health and CMV-seronegative. The CDR3 region has the DNA TGTGCCAGCAGCCAAGATGGACTAGGCTATGGCTACACCTTC. Translating it yields CASSQDGLGYGYTF. Full variable domain (outside the CDR3, taken from reference TRBV14 and TRBJ1-2): EAGVTQFPSHSVIEKGQTVTLRCDPISGHDNLYWYRRVMGKEIKFLLHFVKESKQDESGMPNNRFLAERTGGTYSTLKVQPAELEDSGVYFCASSQDGLGYGYTFGSGTRLTVV.